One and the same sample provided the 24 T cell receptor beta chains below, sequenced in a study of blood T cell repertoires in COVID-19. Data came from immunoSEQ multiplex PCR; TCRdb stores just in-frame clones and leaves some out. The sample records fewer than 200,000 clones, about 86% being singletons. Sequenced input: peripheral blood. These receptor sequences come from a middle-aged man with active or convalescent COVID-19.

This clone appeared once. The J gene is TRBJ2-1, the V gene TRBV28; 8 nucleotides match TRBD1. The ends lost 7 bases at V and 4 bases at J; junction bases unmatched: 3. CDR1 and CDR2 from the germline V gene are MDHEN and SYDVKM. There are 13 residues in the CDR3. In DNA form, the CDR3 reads TGTGCCAGCACGACAGGGGCGTACAATGAGCAGTTCTTC. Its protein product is CASTTGAYNEQFF. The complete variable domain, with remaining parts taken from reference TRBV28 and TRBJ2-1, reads DVKVTQSSRYLVKRTGEKVFLECVQDMDHENMFWYRQDPGLGLRLIYFSYDVKMKEKGDIPEGYSVSREKKERFSLILESASTNQTSMYLCASTTGAYNEQFFGPGTRLTVL.

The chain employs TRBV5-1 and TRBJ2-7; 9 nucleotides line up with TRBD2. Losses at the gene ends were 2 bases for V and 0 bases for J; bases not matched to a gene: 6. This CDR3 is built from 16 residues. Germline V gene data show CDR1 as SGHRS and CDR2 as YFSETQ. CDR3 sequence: CASSLLSGGSSYEQYF. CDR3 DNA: TGCGCCAGCAGCTTACTTAGCGGGGGAAGCTCCTACGAGCAGTACTTC.

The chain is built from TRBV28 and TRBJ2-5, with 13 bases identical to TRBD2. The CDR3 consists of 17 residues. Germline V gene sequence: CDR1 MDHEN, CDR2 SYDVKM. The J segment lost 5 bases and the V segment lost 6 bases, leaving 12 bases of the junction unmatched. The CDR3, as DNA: TGTGCCAGCAGCACTATCGGACTAGCGGGGGCCTTCGAGACCCAGTACTTC. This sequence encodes CASSTIGLAGAFETQYF.

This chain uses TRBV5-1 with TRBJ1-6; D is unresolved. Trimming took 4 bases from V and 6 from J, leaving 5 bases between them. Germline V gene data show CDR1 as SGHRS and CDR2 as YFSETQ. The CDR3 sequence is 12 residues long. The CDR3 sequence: CASSTTNSPLHF. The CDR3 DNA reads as TGCGCCAGCAGCACAACTAATTCACCCCTCCACTTT.

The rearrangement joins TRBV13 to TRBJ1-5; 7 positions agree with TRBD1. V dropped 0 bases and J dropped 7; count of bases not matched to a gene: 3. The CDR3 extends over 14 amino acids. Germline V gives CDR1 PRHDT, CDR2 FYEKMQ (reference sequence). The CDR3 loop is CASSLGRQGQPQHF. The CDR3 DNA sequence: TGTGCCAGCAGCTTAGGTCGACAGGGCCAGCCCCAGCATTTT.

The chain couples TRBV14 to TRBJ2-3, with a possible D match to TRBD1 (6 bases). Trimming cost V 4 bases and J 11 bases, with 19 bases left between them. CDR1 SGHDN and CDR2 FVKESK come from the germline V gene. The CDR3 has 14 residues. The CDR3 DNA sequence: TGTGCCAGCAGCCGGGGACAACCCGGTAAATTGCAGTATTTT. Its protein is CASSRGQPGKLQYF.

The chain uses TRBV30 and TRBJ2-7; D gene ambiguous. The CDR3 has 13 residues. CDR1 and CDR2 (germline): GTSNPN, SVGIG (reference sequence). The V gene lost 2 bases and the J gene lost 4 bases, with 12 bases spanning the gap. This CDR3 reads CAWSPRSAYEQYF. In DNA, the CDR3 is TGTGCCTGGAGTCCGCGGTCCGCTTACGAGCAGTACTTC.

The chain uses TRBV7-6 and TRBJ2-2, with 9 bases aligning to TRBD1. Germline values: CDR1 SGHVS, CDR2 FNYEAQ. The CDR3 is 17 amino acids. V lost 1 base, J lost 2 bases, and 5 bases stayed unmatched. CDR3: CASSLGPGQGNTGELFF. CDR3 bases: TGTGCCAGCAGCTTAGGTCCGGGACAGGGCAACACCGGGGAGCTGTTTTTT.

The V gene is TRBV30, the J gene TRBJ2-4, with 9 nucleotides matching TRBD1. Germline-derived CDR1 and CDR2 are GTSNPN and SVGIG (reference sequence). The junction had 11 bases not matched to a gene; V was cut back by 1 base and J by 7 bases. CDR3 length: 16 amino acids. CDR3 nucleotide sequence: TGTGCCTGGAGTGCCCGGGACAGGGTTGTCGGGAACATTCAGTACTTC. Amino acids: CAWSARDRVVGNIQYF.

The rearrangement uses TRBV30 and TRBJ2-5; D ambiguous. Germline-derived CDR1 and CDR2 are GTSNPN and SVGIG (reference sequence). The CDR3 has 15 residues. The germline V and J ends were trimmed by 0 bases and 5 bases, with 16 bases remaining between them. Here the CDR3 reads CAWSVISPFGETQYF. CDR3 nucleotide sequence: TGTGCCTGGAGTGTAATATCGCCCTTCGGGGAGACCCAGTACTTC.

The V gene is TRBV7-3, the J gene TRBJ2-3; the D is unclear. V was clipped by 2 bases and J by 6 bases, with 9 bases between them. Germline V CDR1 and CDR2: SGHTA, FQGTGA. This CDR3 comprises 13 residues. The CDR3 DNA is TGTGCCAGCAGCTTAGGTGTCAGGGATACGCAGTATTTT. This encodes CASSLGVRDTQYF.

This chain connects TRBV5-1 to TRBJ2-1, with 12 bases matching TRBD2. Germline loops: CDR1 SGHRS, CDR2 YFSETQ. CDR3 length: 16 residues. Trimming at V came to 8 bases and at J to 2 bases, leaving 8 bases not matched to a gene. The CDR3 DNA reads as TGCGCCAGTGGGACTAGCGGGTCAAGCGCCTACAATGAGCAGTTCTTC. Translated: CASGTSGSSAYNEQFF.

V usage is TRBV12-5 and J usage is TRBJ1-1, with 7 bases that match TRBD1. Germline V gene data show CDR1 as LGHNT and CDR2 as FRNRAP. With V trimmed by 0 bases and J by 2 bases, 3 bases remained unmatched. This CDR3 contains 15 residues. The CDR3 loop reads CASGLVQGSNTEAFF. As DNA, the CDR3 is TGTGCTAGTGGTTTGGTACAGGGGTCCAACACTGAAGCTTTCTTT.

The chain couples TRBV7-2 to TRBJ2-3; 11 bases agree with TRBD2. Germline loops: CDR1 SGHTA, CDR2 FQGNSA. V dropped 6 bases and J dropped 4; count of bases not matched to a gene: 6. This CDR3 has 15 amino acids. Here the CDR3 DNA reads TGTGCCAGCAGGGTTAGCGGGGGGGCCTCAGATACGCAGTATTTT. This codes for CASRVSGGASDTQYF.

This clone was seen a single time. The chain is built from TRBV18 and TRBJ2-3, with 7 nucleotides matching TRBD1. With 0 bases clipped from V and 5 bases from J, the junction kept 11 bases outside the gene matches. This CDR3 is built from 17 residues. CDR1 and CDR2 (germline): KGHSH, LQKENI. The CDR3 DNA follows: TGTGCCAGCTCACCACCAGGGGGCGCGGAATCAATAGATACGCAGTATTTT. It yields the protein CASSPPGGAESIDTQYF.

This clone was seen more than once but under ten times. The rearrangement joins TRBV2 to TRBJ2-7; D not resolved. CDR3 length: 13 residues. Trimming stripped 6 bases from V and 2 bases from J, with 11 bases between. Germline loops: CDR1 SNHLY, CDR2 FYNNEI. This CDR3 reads CASRKASTYEQYF. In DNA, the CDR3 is TGTGCCAGCAGGAAGGCTAGTACCTACGAGCAGTACTTC.

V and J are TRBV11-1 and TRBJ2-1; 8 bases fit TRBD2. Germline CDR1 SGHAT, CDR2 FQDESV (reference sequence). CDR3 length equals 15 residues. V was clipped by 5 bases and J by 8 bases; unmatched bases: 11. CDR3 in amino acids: CASSPLAGVRDEQFF. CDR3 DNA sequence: TGTGCCAGCAGCCCGCTAGCGGGCGTGCGCGATGAGCAGTTCTTC.

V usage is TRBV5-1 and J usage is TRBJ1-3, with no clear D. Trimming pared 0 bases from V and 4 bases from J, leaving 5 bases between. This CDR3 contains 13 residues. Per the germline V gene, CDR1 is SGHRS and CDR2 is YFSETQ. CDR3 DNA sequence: TGCGCCAGCAGCTTGGACATAGGAAACACCATATATTTT. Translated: CASSLDIGNTIYF. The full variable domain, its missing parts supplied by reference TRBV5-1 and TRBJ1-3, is KAGVTQTPRYLIKTRGQQVTLSCSPISGHRSVSWYQQTPGQGLQFLFEYFSETQRNKGNFPGRFSGRQFSNSRSEMNVSTLELGDSALYLCASSLDIGNTIYFGEGSWLTVV.

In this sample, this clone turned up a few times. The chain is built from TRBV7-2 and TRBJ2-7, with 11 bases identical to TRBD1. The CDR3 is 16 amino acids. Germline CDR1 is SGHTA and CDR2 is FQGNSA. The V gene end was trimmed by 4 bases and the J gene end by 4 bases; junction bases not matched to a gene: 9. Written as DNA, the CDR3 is TGTGCCAGCAGCTCTGCCGGGACAGGGGGTGGGTACGAGCAGTACTTC. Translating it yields CASSSAGTGGGYEQYF.

The CDR3 DNA reads TGTGCCAGCAGCGGACAGGGGGCAACTAACTATGGCTACACCTTC. Protein sequence: CASSGQGATNYGYTF. V and J are TRBV6-6 and TRBJ1-2, with 11 bases aligning to TRBD1. V was pared by 6 bases and J by 0 bases, with 3 bases of the junction left unmatched. This CDR3 spans 15 amino acids. Germline lookup yields CDR1 MNHNY and CDR2 SVGAGI (reference sequence).

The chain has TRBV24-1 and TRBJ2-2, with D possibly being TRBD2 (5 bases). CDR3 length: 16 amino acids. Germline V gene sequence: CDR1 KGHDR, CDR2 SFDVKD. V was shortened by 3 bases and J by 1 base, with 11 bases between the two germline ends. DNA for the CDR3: TGTGCCACCAGTGATCAGCGGCAGCTGAACACCGGGGAGCTGTTTTTT. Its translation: CATSDQRQLNTGELFF.

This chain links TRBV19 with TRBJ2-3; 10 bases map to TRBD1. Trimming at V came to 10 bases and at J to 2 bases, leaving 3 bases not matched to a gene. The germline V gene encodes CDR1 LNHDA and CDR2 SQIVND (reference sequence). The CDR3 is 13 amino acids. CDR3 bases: TGTGCCAAGACAGGGGGCCCCACAGATACGCAGTATTTT. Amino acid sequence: CAKTGGPTDTQYF.

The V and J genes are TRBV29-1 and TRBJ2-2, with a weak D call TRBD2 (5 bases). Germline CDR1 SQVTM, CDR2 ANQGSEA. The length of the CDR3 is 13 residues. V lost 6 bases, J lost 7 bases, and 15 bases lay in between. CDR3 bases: TGCAGCGTGCTGGTCCCCGGGGACGGGGAGCTGTTTTTT. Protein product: CSVLVPGDGELFF.

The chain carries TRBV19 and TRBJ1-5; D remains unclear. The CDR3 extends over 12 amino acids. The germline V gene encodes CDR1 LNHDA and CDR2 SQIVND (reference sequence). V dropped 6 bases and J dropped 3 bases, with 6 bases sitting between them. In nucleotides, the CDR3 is TGTGCCAGTAGCTGGCTCAATCAGCCCCAGCATTTT. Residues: CASSWLNQPQHF.